Each of the 26 T cell receptor beta chains below was sequenced from the same sample in a study of shared clonotypes between healthy human individuals. Libraries were prepared by immunoSEQ multiplex PCR; TCRdb keeps only in-frame clonotypes and omits some of them. The sample shows 2.3 million or so clones, over 85% of them seen only once. Sample: naive CD4+ T cells from PBMCs. Subset defined: CD45RA+ positively selected. These receptors all stem from a man in his late teens or twenties in good health. Some clones in this sample may be carry-over from other donors' samples.

This clone was seen only a few times. The genes are TRBV30 and TRBJ1-1; D remains ambiguous. The CDR3 has 13 residues. V was shortened by 0 bases and J by 11 bases, with 16 bases between the two germline ends. The germline V gene encodes CDR1 GTSNPN and CDR2 SVGIG (reference sequence). The CDR3 loop is CAWSVLGRMQAFF. CDR3 nucleotide sequence: TGTGCCTGGAGTGTTTTAGGGCGCATGCAGGCTTTCTTT. Complete variable domain (other parts from reference TRBV30 and TRBJ1-1): SQTIHQWPATLVQPVGSPLSLECTVEGTSNPNLYWYRQAAGRGLQLLFYSVGIGQISSEVPQNLSASRPQDRQFILSSKKLLLSDSGFYLCAWSVLGRMQAFFGQGTRLTVV.

The V call is TRBV11-2, the J call TRBJ2-4, with 7 bases identical to TRBD2. The CDR3 spans 18 residues. Germline CDR1 and CDR2: SGHAT and FQNNGV. The V segment lost 4 bases and the J segment 0 bases; nucleotides outside the gene matches: 12. The CDR3 DNA reads as TGTGCCAGCAGCTCCACGACCTCCGGGAGGAAAGCCAAAAACATTCAGTACTTC. Its protein is CASSSTTSGRKAKNIQYF.

This clone was detected only once. The V gene is TRBV5-1, the J gene TRBJ1-1, with TRBD1 matching over 8 bases. J lost 3 bases, V lost 0 bases, and 7 bases had no gene match. The CDR3 extends over 16 amino acids. Germline V gene data show CDR1 as SGHRS and CDR2 as YFSETQ. CDR3 nucleotides: TGCGCCAGCAGCTTGGATCCAGGGGGCTCGGACACTGAAGCTTTCTTT. This encodes CASSLDPGGSDTEAFF.

The V gene is TRBV6-4, the J gene TRBJ2-7; possibly TRBD2 for D (7 bases). This CDR3 has 13 amino acids. Deletions cut 6 bases from V and 6 bases from J, with 15 bases between. Per the germline V gene, CDR1 is MRHNA and CDR2 is SNTAGT. CDR3 sequence reads: CASSLSGGVEQYF. CDR3 coding DNA: TGTGCCAGCAGCCTTTCGGGGGGCGTCGAGCAGTACTTC.

This clone has a single count. The chain links TRBV9 to TRBJ2-2, with TRBD1 matching 7 bases. There are 16 residues in the CDR3. Looked up from germline, CDR1 is SGDLS and CDR2 is YYNGEE. After removal of 3 bases from V and 1 base from J, the junction contained 6 bases not matched to a gene. CDR3 amino acids: CASSDQQGKNTGELFF. The CDR3 nucleotides are TGTGCCAGCAGCGACCAACAGGGGAAGAACACCGGGGAGCTGTTTTTT.

The chain uses TRBV5-1 and TRBJ1-1; 7 bases agree with TRBD1. The junction had 12 bases not matched to a gene; V was cut back by 2 bases and J by 8 bases. CDR3 length equals 15 residues. Looked up from germline, CDR1 is SGHRS and CDR2 is YFSETQ. CDR3 bases: TGCGCCAGCAGCTTCACAACAGGGGTCTTAGGGGAAGCTTTCTTT. This codes for CASSFTTGVLGEAFF.

The V and J genes are TRBV5-1 and TRBJ2-3; D remains unclear. The V gene's germline CDR1 is SGHRS and CDR2 YFSETQ. Trimming took 4 bases from V and 3 from J, leaving 12 bases between them. The CDR3 runs 14 residues. Written as DNA, the CDR3 is TGCGCCAGCAGCACCAGACACATGACAGATACGCAGTATTTT. This sequence encodes CASSTRHMTDTQYF. The whole variable domain, filled in from reference TRBV5-1 and TRBJ2-3, reads KAGVTQTPRYLIKTRGQQVTLSCSPISGHRSVSWYQQTPGQGLQFLFEYFSETQRNKGNFPGRFSGRQFSNSRSEMNVSTLELGDSALYLCASSTRHMTDTQYFGPGTRLTVL.

The chain combines TRBV18 with TRBJ2-1; 13 bases map to TRBD2. V lost 5 bases to trimming and J lost 7 bases; unmatched junction nucleotides: 8. CDR3 length: 16 amino acids. Germline assignment: CDR1 KGHSH and CDR2 LQKENI. CDR3 sequence: CASSMGLAGSRNEQFF. The CDR3 DNA reads TGTGCCAGCTCAATGGGACTAGCGGGATCCCGGAATGAGCAGTTCTTC. The full variable domain, completed using reference TRBV18 and TRBJ2-1, is NAGVMQNPRHLVRRRGQEARLRCSPMKGHSHVYWYRQLPEEGLKFMVYLQKENIIDESGMPKERFSAEFPKEGPSILRIQQVVRGDSAAYFCASSMGLAGSRNEQFFGPGTRLTVL.

V gene TRBV7-2 combines with J gene TRBJ2-7, with D perhaps given as TRBD1 or TRBD2 (5 bases each). V was cut by 2 bases and J by 1 base, with 12 bases left in between. CDR1 is SGHTA, CDR2 FQGNSA, per germline. CDR3 length equals 15 residues. The CDR3, as DNA: TGTGCCAGCAGCTTAATTTTAGGGGAGTCCTACGAGCAGTACTTC. Amino acids: CASSLILGESYEQYF.

V usage is TRBV7-2 and J usage is TRBJ1-1; D ambiguous. CDR3 length equals 12 residues. Germline CDR1 is SGHTA and CDR2 is FQGNSA. Trimming cost V 2 bases and J 6 bases, with 7 bases left between them. The CDR3 is CASSLYGAEAFF. The CDR3 DNA sequence: TGTGCCAGCAGCTTATACGGGGCTGAAGCTTTCTTT.

As to this clone: At one of its ends the junction is not consistent with the germline gene, which may arise from a read error. The same CDR3 arises from other DNA sequences in this sample as well. This chain links TRBV7-9 with TRBJ2-3; D might be TRBD2 (6 bases). This CDR3 comprises 13 residues. Germline CDR1 SEHNR, CDR2 FQNEAQ (reference sequence). CDR3 amino acids: CASSTRLADTQYF. The CDR3 DNA reads TGCGCCAGCAGCACTAGACTAGCAGATACGCAGTATTTT.

The rearrangement uses TRBV5-4 and TRBJ1-3; weak D call: TRBD1 (5 bases). The germline V gene has CDR1 SGHNT and CDR2 YYREEE (reference sequence). This CDR3 is 11 amino acids long. The germline V and J ends were trimmed by 4 bases and 9 bases, with 8 bases remaining between them. CDR3 nucleotides: TGTGCCAGCAGCGGGGGGAGCACCATATATTTT. This codes for CASSGGSTIYF.

The chain uses TRBV7-9 and TRBJ1-6; D is unclear. The CDR3 runs 17 residues. Per germline, CDR1 SEHNR and CDR2 FQNEAQ (reference sequence). V gave up 2 bases and J gave up 0 bases, with 11 bases separating them. CDR3 amino acids: CASSLPGGSSYNSPLHF. The CDR3 nucleotides read TGTGCCAGCAGCTTACCAGGTGGAAGCTCCTATAATTCACCCCTCCACTTT.

A remark on this clone: Other DNA sequences in this specimen translate into the identical CDR3. The chain is built from TRBV5-1 and TRBJ2-4; D gene uncertain. Trimming took off 2 bases at V and 0 bases at J, with 9 bases between the two ends. In germline, CDR1 is SGHRS, CDR2 YFSETQ. The CDR3 contains 15 residues. For the CDR3, the DNA is TGCGCCAGCAGCTTCGGCGGATTAGCCAAAAACATTCAGTACTTC. It is translated as CASSFGGLAKNIQYF.

This clone was recorded only once. The chain combines TRBV29-1 with TRBJ1-5; D is possibly TRBD1 (5 bases). The CDR3 length is 14 residues. Germline lookup yields CDR1 SQVTM and CDR2 ANQGSEA. V was trimmed by 7 bases and J by 4 bases, leaving 17 bases between them. CDR3 sequence: CSARSGFGNQPQHF. The CDR3 region has the DNA TGCAGCGCCCGTTCAGGGTTTGGTAATCAGCCCCAGCATTTT.

V and J are TRBV5-6 and TRBJ1-1; 7 bases match TRBD1. Germline V gives CDR1 SGHDT, CDR2 YYEEEE. With 1 base clipped from V and 5 bases from J, the junction kept 5 bases outside the gene matches. CDR3 size: 14 residues. Here the CDR3 reads CASSLFQGVTEAFF. CDR3 in DNA: TGTGCCAGCAGCTTGTTCCAGGGGGTGACTGAAGCTTTCTTT.

The J gene is TRBJ2-5, the V gene TRBV15; no definite D call. V lost 3 bases and J lost 5, with 10 bases in between. This CDR3 has 13 residues. From germline, CDR1 is LNHNV and CDR2 YYDKDF (reference sequence). The CDR3 coding sequence is TGTGCCACCAGCAGGGGGTCCCGGGAGACCCAGTACTTC. It specifies CATSRGSRETQYF.

The genes are TRBV9 and TRBJ2-2, with TRBD2 matching over 11 bases. Germline lookup yields CDR1 SGDLS and CDR2 YYNGEE. This CDR3 is built from 18 residues. Germline trimming cut 0 bases from V and 3 bases from J; bases unmatched to any gene: 7. CDR3: CASSVGGSGRAYTGELFF. In nucleotides, the CDR3 is TGTGCCAGCAGCGTAGGTGGTAGCGGGAGGGCCTACACCGGGGAGCTGTTTTTT.

This rearrangement joins TRBV2 to TRBJ2-3, with 16 bases that match TRBD2. Per germline, CDR1 SNHLY and CDR2 FYNNEI. Trimming cost V 5 bases and J 6 bases; bases outside gene matches: 11. The CDR3 contains 18 residues. The CDR3 reads CASSPGTSGRAGLDTQYF. The CDR3 DNA reads as TGTGCCAGCAGTCCCGGGACTAGCGGGAGGGCCGGGTTGGATACGCAGTATTTT.

The chain has TRBV6-6 and TRBJ2-4, with unresolved D. V lost 0 bases to trimming and J lost 9 bases, with 15 bases between them. The CDR3 contains 15 residues. The germline CDR1 and CDR2 sequences are MNHNY and SVGAGI (reference sequence). CDR3 protein: CASSYSDRPLGIQYF. As DNA, the CDR3 is TGTGCCAGCAGTTACTCTGACCGACCGCTCGGCATTCAGTACTTC.

J is TRBJ2-1 and V is TRBV5-1; 8 bases align to TRBD2. The CDR3 extends over 14 amino acids. Germline V CDR1 and CDR2: SGHRS, YFSETQ. V was pared by 4 bases and J by 9 bases, with 9 bases of the junction left unmatched. The CDR3 loop reads CASSTGGTRIEQFF. The CDR3 region has the DNA TGCGCCAGCAGCACGGGGGGGACTAGAATTGAGCAGTTCTTC.

V and J are TRBV19 and TRBJ2-3; the D gene is possibly TRBD2 (5 bases). CDR1 is LNHDA, CDR2 SQIVND, per germline (reference sequence). The CDR3 extends over 14 amino acids. With 6 bases removed from V and 1 base from J, the gap between germline ends came to 11 bases. The CDR3, as DNA: TGTGCCAGTAGCGGAGGCTACGGCACAGATACGCAGTATTTT. It codes for CASSGGYGTDTQYF.

V usage is TRBV9 and J usage is TRBJ2-3; D call uncertain. The CDR3 totals 13 residues. Germline values: CDR1 SGDLS, CDR2 YYNGEE. Trimming took 5 bases from V and 6 from J, leaving 13 bases between them. The CDR3 reads CASSPVGPDTQYF. The CDR3 DNA is TGTGCCAGCAGTCCGGTAGGACCGGATACGCAGTATTTT. Combining the CDR3 with reference TRBV9 and TRBJ2-3 gives the whole variable domain DSGVTQTPKHLITATGQRVTLRCSPRSGDLSVYWYQQSLDQGLQFLIQYYNGEERAKGNILERFSAQQFPDLHSELNLSSLELGDSALYFCASSPVGPDTQYFGPGTRLTVL.

As regards this clone: This sample also contains other DNA sequences that code for the same CDR3. V and J are TRBV5-1 and TRBJ2-6; tentatively, D is TRBD2 (6 bases). Trimming took off 3 bases at V and 0 bases at J, with 7 bases between the two ends. Germline CDR1 and CDR2: SGHRS and YFSETQ. This CDR3 comprises 15 residues. The CDR3 reads CASSSGGSGANVLTF. The CDR3 coding sequence is TGCGCCAGCAGCTCCGGGGGCTCTGGGGCCAACGTCCTGACTTTC.

This clone was seen a single time. The V gene is TRBV2, the J gene TRBJ2-3, with D perhaps matching TRBD1 (5 bases). The germline V gene has CDR1 SNHLY and CDR2 FYNNEI. Trimming pared 6 bases from V and 1 base from J, leaving 11 bases between. The CDR3 loop spans 14 amino acids. For the CDR3, the DNA is TGTGCCAGCAGGGCTCCAGGGCGCACAGATACGCAGTATTTT. Its protein is CASRAPGRTDTQYF. Based on the CDR3 plus reference TRBV2 and TRBJ2-3, the full variable domain is EPEVTQTPSHQVTQMGQEVILRCVPISNHLYFYWYRQILGQKVEFLVSFYNNEISEKSEIFDDQFSVERPDGSNFTLKIRSTKLEDSAMYFCASRAPGRTDTQYFGPGTRLTVL.

The J gene is TRBJ1-4, the V gene TRBV5-4; possible D gene TRBD1, 6 bases. Deletions cut 4 bases from V and 4 bases from J, with 14 bases between. The CDR3 loop spans 15 amino acids. The V gene's germline CDR1 is SGHNT and CDR2 YYREEE (reference sequence). The CDR3 coding sequence is TGTGCCAGCAGCCGCCAGGGGACCGTTAATGAAAAACTGTTTTTT. As protein: CASSRQGTVNEKLFF. Supplemented by reference TRBV5-4 and TRBJ1-4, the full variable domain reads ETGVTQSPTHLIKTRGQQVTLRCSSQSGHNTVSWYQQALGQGPQFIFQYYREEENGRGNFPPRFSGLQFPNYSSELNVNALELDDSALYLCASSRQGTVNEKLFFGSGTQLSVL.